The 27 T cell receptor beta chains below all came from one sample that was sequenced in a study of shared clonotypes between healthy human individuals. The method was immunoSEQ multiplex PCR; TCRdb's version includes in-frame clones alone and lacks a portion of them. The sample carries about 2.4 million clones, 80% to 95% recorded once. Sequenced sample: naive CD4+ T cells from PBMCs. Subset: CD45RA+ positively selected. The receptors originated from a man aged 18 to 29 in good health. Some clones in this sample may be carry-over from other donors' samples.

V usage is TRBV19 and J usage is TRBJ2-1; 12 nucleotides agree with TRBD2. The CDR3 loop spans 17 amino acids. V lost 5 bases and J lost 8; bases outside the gene matches: 13. Germline V gene data show CDR1 as LNHDA and CDR2 as SQIVND (reference sequence). This CDR3 is CASSLRLAGVGVDEQFF. The CDR3 nucleotides are TGTGCCAGTAGTCTCCGACTAGCGGGAGTGGGTGTCGATGAGCAGTTCTTC.

The gene calls are TRBV7-6 and TRBJ2-3, with no clear D. V was pared by 5 bases and J by 0 bases, with 9 bases between. CDR3 size: 14 residues. Germline-derived CDR1 and CDR2 are SGHVS and FNYEAQ. Written as DNA, the CDR3 is TGTGCCAGCAGCACCCGGTTGAGCACAGATACGCAGTATTTT. Its protein product is CASSTRLSTDTQYF.

Of note for this clone: Other DNA sequences in the sample encode the same CDR3. The gene calls are TRBV11-2 and TRBJ2-7; D is unclear. Trimming took 5 bases from V and 0 from J, leaving 11 bases between them. The CDR3 has 14 amino acids. Per germline, CDR1 SGHAT and CDR2 FQNNGV. DNA for the CDR3: TGTGCCAGCAGCCCACGGACGACCTCCTACGAGCAGTACTTC. Translated: CASSPRTTSYEQYF.

V and J are TRBV18 and TRBJ2-5; TRBD1 or TRBD2 may be the D gene (5 bases each). CDR1 is KGHSH and CDR2 is LQKENI in the germline V gene. V lost 4 bases and J 2 bases, leaving 14 bases between the germline ends. CDR3 length equals 15 residues. CDR3 coding DNA: TGTGCCAGCTCACAACTGGGACCACCTCAAGAGACCCAGTACTTC. Translating it yields CASSQLGPPQETQYF.

The V and J genes are TRBV10-2 and TRBJ2-5; TRBD2 aligns across 9 bases. The DNA end is more similar to TRBJ2-7, so the J call may be wrong. Germline CDR1 and CDR2: WSHSY and SAAADI. The CDR3 runs to 14 residues. The chain's CDR3 is CASSESGTSHEQYF. CDR3 DNA: TGCGCCAGCAGTGAGTCTGGGACTAGCCACGAGCAGTACTTC.

V usage is TRBV7-2 and J usage is TRBJ2-1; TRBD2 is a possible D gene (5 bases). The V gene's germline CDR1 is SGHTA and CDR2 FQGNSA. The CDR3 sequence is 16 residues long. Deletions cut 1 base from V and 7 bases from J, with 17 bases between. The chain's CDR3 is CASSLVRLAVGNEQFF. DNA for the CDR3: TGTGCCAGCAGCTTAGTGAGGCTAGCCGTCGGGAATGAGCAGTTCTTC.

The V call is TRBV19, the J call TRBJ1-5, with 7 bases that match TRBD1. The ends lost 3 bases at V and 6 bases at J; junction bases unmatched: 8. The CDR3 is 15 amino acids. The germline V gene encodes CDR1 LNHDA and CDR2 SQIVND (reference sequence). This chain's CDR3 is CASSMLDRDSQPQHF. DNA for the CDR3: TGTGCCAGTAGTATGCTCGACAGGGATAGTCAGCCCCAGCATTTT.

In its sample, this clone was seen once. The gene calls are TRBV5-1 and TRBJ1-1; tentative D call: TRBD1 (5 bases). This CDR3 region has 13 residues. V lost 4 bases, J lost 7 bases, and 14 bases lay in between. CDR1 is SGHRS and CDR2 is YFSETQ in the germline V gene. CDR3 residues: CASSQATDFEAFF. CDR3 in DNA: TGCGCCAGCAGCCAGGCGACAGATTTTGAAGCTTTCTTT.

V is TRBV4-1 and J is TRBJ1-3; D uncertain. Trimming removed 0 bases from V and 4 bases from J, with 16 bases in between. There are 17 residues in the CDR3. Germline V gives CDR1 MGHRA, CDR2 YSYEKL. The CDR3 here is CASSQETRDWRGNTIYF. Written as DNA, the CDR3 is TGCGCCAGCAGCCAAGAGACCAGAGACTGGAGGGGAAACACCATATATTTT.

This rearrangement joins TRBV4-2 to TRBJ2-1, with 7 nucleotides matching TRBD2. V dropped 0 bases and J dropped 10; count of bases not matched to a gene: 9. Germline CDR1 reads LGHNA; CDR2 reads YNFKEQ. This CDR3 has 15 amino acids. The CDR3 loop reads CASSQDPTGGFEQFF. The CDR3 nucleotides are TGTGCCAGCAGCCAAGATCCGACGGGGGGATTCGAGCAGTTCTTC.

This sequence joins TRBV28 and TRBJ2-7; 7 positions match TRBD1. J was trimmed by 4 bases and V by 3 bases; bases with no gene match: 12. Germline assignment: CDR1 MDHEN and CDR2 SYDVKM. The CDR3 runs to 16 residues. The CDR3 spells CASSLIDRVRLYEQYF. The CDR3 coding sequence is TGTGCCAGCAGTTTGATTGACAGGGTGCGATTATACGAGCAGTACTTC.

The chain couples TRBV4-2 to TRBJ1-2; 9 bases are a match to TRBD1. After removal of 5 bases from V and 2 bases from J, the junction contained 6 bases not matched to a gene. The CDR3 contains 15 residues. Germline CDR1 LGHNA, CDR2 YNFKEQ. The CDR3 nucleotides read TGTGCCAGCAGCTTCGGAGGACAGGGGAACTATGGCTACACCTTC. Protein product: CASSFGGQGNYGYTF.

The gene calls are TRBV6-6 and TRBJ1-1; no firm D call. Germline CDR1 is MNHNY and CDR2 is SVGAGI (reference sequence). The CDR3 is 13 residues long. Trimming cost V 3 bases and J 11 bases, with 16 bases left between them. The CDR3 DNA reads TGTGCCAGCAGTTATGGGTTGGCCTCGGGCGCTTTCTTT. Encoded protein: CASSYGLASGAFF.

This chain connects TRBV7-9 to TRBJ1-4, with D perhaps TRBD1 (5 bases). Per the germline V gene, CDR1 is SEHNR and CDR2 is FQNEAQ (reference sequence). The CDR3 spans 13 residues. V was trimmed by 0 bases and J by 7 bases, leaving 6 bases between them. CDR3 loop: CASSLARVEKLFF. The CDR3 nucleotides read TGTGCCAGCAGCTTAGCCAGGGTTGAAAAACTGTTTTTT.

The chain recombines TRBV28 with TRBJ2-7, with 9 bases that match TRBD1. V lost 5 bases and J lost 4; bases outside the gene matches: 9. The CDR3 covers 15 residues. CDR1 MDHEN and CDR2 SYDVKM come from the germline V gene. The CDR3: CASSGGQGGGYEQYF. The CDR3 nucleotides read TGTGCCAGCAGTGGGGGACAGGGAGGTGGATACGAGCAGTACTTC.

The chain uses TRBV19 and TRBJ2-5; the D gene could be TRBD1 or TRBD2 (5 bases each). This CDR3 spans 15 amino acids. Between the trimmed V and J ends, which lost 5 bases and 4 bases, there was a span of 17 bases. Germline CDR1 reads LNHDA; CDR2 reads SQIVND (reference sequence). Written as DNA, the CDR3 is TGTGCCAGTAGTCACCGGCGTCGAGGGGTAGAGACCCAGTACTTC. It encodes CASSHRRRGVETQYF.

The rearrangement joins TRBV5-1 to TRBJ1-4; possible D gene TRBD1, 6 bases. V was pared by 4 bases and J by 0 bases, with 7 bases between. CDR3 length: 14 amino acids. Germline V lookup: CDR1 SGHRS, CDR2 YFSETQ. The CDR3 spells CASSKGATNEKLFF. CDR3 coding DNA: TGCGCCAGCAGCAAGGGGGCAACTAATGAAAAACTGTTTTTT.

Turning to this clone: The same CDR3 also results from other DNA sequences found in this sample. This chain connects TRBV6-6 to TRBJ2-7; no reliable D call. The CDR3 spans 14 residues. V dropped 0 bases and J dropped 1 base, with 7 bases sitting between them. Germline V gene data show CDR1 as MNHNY and CDR2 as SVGAGI (reference sequence). The CDR3 DNA reads as TGTGCCAGCAGTTACTCGGGCAGATCCTACGAGCAGTACTTC. Translated, it gives CASSYSGRSYEQYF.

The chain uses TRBV7-8 and TRBJ2-3, with D unresolved. CDR1 is SGHVS, CDR2 FQNEAQ, per germline. The CDR3 totals 17 residues. Trimming took 5 bases from V and 0 from J, leaving 18 bases between them. The CDR3 protein is CASSRFPARPSTDTQYF. CDR3 DNA: TGTGCCAGCAGCCGTTTCCCCGCTCGTCCTAGCACAGATACGCAGTATTTT. The full variable domain, its missing parts supplied by reference TRBV7-8 and TRBJ2-3, is GAGVSQSPRYKVAKRGQDVALRCDPISGHVSLFWYQQALGQGPEFLTYFQNEAQLDKSGLPSDRFFAERPEGSVSTLKIQRTQQEDSAVYLCASSRFPARPSTDTQYFGPGTRLTVL.

The chain uses TRBV15 and TRBJ2-4; D possibly uses TRBD1 or TRBD2 (6 bases each). Trimming removed 2 bases at V and 8 bases at J, with 10 bases between. The CDR3 runs to 13 residues. Germline V gene sequence: CDR1 LNHNV, CDR2 YYDKDF (reference sequence). Written as DNA, the CDR3 is TGTGCCACCAGCAGAAATAGGGGGGACATTCAGTACTTC. Protein product: CATSRNRGDIQYF.

The rearrangement joins TRBV6-6 to TRBJ2-7, with D possibly being TRBD2 (5 bases). V lost 5 bases to trimming and J lost 9 bases, with 11 bases between them. This CDR3 has 11 residues. Germline values: CDR1 MNHNY, CDR2 SVGAGI (reference sequence). The CDR3 here is CASSERVGQYF. CDR3 nucleotide sequence: TGTGCCAGCAGTGAGAGGGTGGGGCAGTACTTC.

This chain uses TRBV12-2 with TRBJ2-7; TRBD1, as called in the table, went unchecked against the DNA. TRBV12-2 is annotated as a pseudogene. The CDR3 has 16 residues. CDR3 coding DNA: TGTGCAAGTCGCTTTCGGAAGGGGCCTCTGACCTACGAGCAGTACTTC. It translates to CASRFRKGPLTYEQYF.

This clone has a single count. V is TRBV7-2 and J is TRBJ2-1; D may be TRBD2 (5 bases). Trimming took 1 base from V and 8 from J, leaving 12 bases between them. The CDR3 length is 14 residues. The V gene's germline CDR1 is SGHTA and CDR2 FQGNSA. This chain's CDR3 is CASSLELVSDEQFF. The CDR3 coding sequence is TGTGCCAGCAGCTTAGAACTAGTTTCGGATGAGCAGTTCTTC.

The chain recombines TRBV4-2 with TRBJ2-5, with 8 bases that match TRBD1. The CDR3 extends over 16 amino acids. The germline V gene has CDR1 LGHNA and CDR2 YNFKEQ. Unmatched junction bases numbered 10, after V lost 3 bases and J lost 4 bases. CDR3 DNA sequence: TGTGCCAGCAGCCAGGGGGACAGGCGGTTGGGAGAGACCCAGTACTTC. Its translation: CASSQGDRRLGETQYF.

V is TRBV7-3 and J is TRBJ1-1; D not certain. CDR3 length: 13 residues. V was cut by 5 bases and J by 4 bases, with 11 bases left in between. The germline V gene has CDR1 SGHTA and CDR2 FQGTGA. CDR3 region: CASSPRMGTEAFF. CDR3 coding DNA: TGTGCCAGCAGCCCTAGGATGGGCACTGAAGCTTTCTTT.

The V call is TRBV11-2, the J call TRBJ2-5, with TRBD2 as a possible D gene (5 bases). V lost 5 bases and J 0 bases, leaving 16 bases between the germline ends. CDR1 SGHAT and CDR2 FQNNGV come from the germline V gene. The length of the CDR3 is 16 residues. CDR3 nucleotides: TGTGCCAGCAGCACAAGAAGCGGTGGCTACCAAGAGACCCAGTACTTC. Amino acids: CASSTRSGGYQETQYF.

The gene calls are TRBV10-2 and TRBJ2-1; the match to TRBD2 covers 12 bases. This CDR3 is built from 19 residues. V trimming: 0 bases; J trimming: 0 bases; junction bases outside the gene matches: 6. Germline values: CDR1 WSHSY, CDR2 SAAADI. The CDR3 loop is CASSESRGLAGSSYNEQFF. The CDR3 DNA sequence: TGCGCCAGCAGTGAGTCCCGAGGACTAGCGGGGAGCTCCTACAATGAGCAGTTCTTC.